These 22 T cell receptor beta chains were sequenced from one sample in a study of blood T cells in healthy people across ages (dated by TCRdb to 2013 to 2016). Receptor libraries were prepared by 5' RACE. TCRdb records Illumina HiSeq 2500 as the sequencer. A second PCR of about 7 to 12 cycles was run with a J-beta primer mix and a sample-barcoded 5' primer. The public reads were reprocessed in TCRdb via fastp at Q25 and MiXCR, keeping in-frame beta chains. For every CDR3 protein sequence, its rows merge into one entry that carries the most common genes and DNA. The sample data list approximately 1.5 million distinct CDR3 sequences, and about 35% of these were observed just once. The ten largest clones take up approximately 10% of the sample. The sequenced material came from blood. Receptor source: a woman in her twenties or thirties in good health.

The chain links TRBV20-1 to TRBJ1-4; 8 nucleotides line up with TRBD1. Germline CDR1 is DFQATT and CDR2 is SNEGSKA (reference sequence). The CDR3 sequence is 14 residues long. The junction had 3 bases not matched to a gene; V was cut back by 3 bases and J by 3 bases. The CDR3 protein is CSASQGAANEKLFF. The CDR3 DNA reads as TGCAGTGCTAGCCAGGGGGCGGCTAATGAAAAACTGTTTTTT.

The CDR3: CASTTGGLAGEKFF. CDR3 bases: TGCGCCAGCACTACGGGGGGACTAGCGGGAGAGAAGTTCTTC. The genes are TRBV4-1 and TRBJ2-1; 14 bases are a match to TRBD2. Germline V lookup: CDR1 MGHRA, CDR2 YSYEKL. V dropped 7 bases and J dropped 14; count of bases not matched to a gene: 10. This CDR3 has 14 amino acids.

V and J are TRBV7-6 and TRBJ1-1; 7 positions agree with TRBD1. Trimming took 5 bases from V and 2 from J; bases not matched to a gene: 5. CDR1 is SGHVS and CDR2 is FNYEAQ in the germline V gene. The CDR3 length is 14 residues. This CDR3 reads CASSPRGDNTEAFF. In DNA form, the CDR3 reads TGTGCCAGCAGCCCCAGGGGGGATAACACTGAAGCTTTCTTT.

V and J are TRBV7-8 and TRBJ2-7; no definite D call. The CDR3 contains 13 residues. V lost 2 bases to trimming and J lost 5 bases, with 10 bases between them. Germline V gene sequence: CDR1 SGHVS, CDR2 FQNEAQ. CDR3 DNA: TGTGCCAGCAGCTTACAAGCCCCTGACGAGCAGTACTTC. Encoded protein: CASSLQAPDEQYF.

The chain has TRBV20-1 and TRBJ2-3; 9 nucleotides agree with TRBD2. Unmatched junction bases numbered 20, after V lost 3 bases and J lost 4 bases. This CDR3 is 19 amino acids long. Per the germline V gene, CDR1 is DFQATT and CDR2 is SNEGSKA (reference sequence). CDR3 sequence: CSASDHGGDSGSFPDTQYF. CDR3 nucleotide sequence: TGCAGTGCTAGTGACCATGGTGGAGATAGCGGGAGTTTCCCAGATACGCAGTATTTT.

The chain has TRBV18 and TRBJ1-2; D is unclear. Trimming stripped 8 bases from V and 3 bases from J, with 10 bases between. This CDR3 has 12 amino acids. CDR1 is KGHSH and CDR2 is LQKENI in the germline V gene. CDR3 sequence reads: CASAIADYGYTF. DNA of the CDR3: TGTGCCAGCGCGATAGCTGACTATGGCTACACCTTC.

In its sample, this clonotype was seen a few times. V gene TRBV20-1 combines with J gene TRBJ1-5; D gene ambiguous. Trimming took 5 bases from V and 7 from J, leaving 15 bases between them. The CDR3 runs to 13 residues. Germline V gene sequence: CDR1 DFQATT, CDR2 SNEGSKA (reference sequence). CDR3 nucleotide sequence: TGCAGTGCTCCCTCCCAAACGGGACAGCCCCAGCATTTT. Translating it yields CSAPSQTGQPQHF.

This chain joins TRBV5-1 and TRBJ2-2; TRBD1 might be the D (5 bases). The CDR3 covers 14 residues. CDR1 and CDR2 from the germline V gene are SGHRS and YFSETQ. V shed 4 bases and J shed 8 bases, with 15 bases lying between them. The CDR3 region has the DNA TGCGCCAGCAGCCCGGACAAGGGCGCGGGGGAGCTGTTTTTT. Protein product: CASSPDKGAGELFF.

This clonotype was seen only a few times. The chain couples TRBV9 to TRBJ2-5, with D possibly called TRBD1 or TRBD2 (6 bases each). Germline assignment: CDR1 SGDLS and CDR2 YYNGEE. The ends were cut back, 7 bases at V and 4 bases at J, with 23 bases in the middle. The CDR3 runs to 16 residues. The CDR3 nucleotides read TGTGCCAGCGGATCGTGGAAGGGGGGTTCGGGAGAGACCCAGTACTTC. It yields the protein CASGSWKGGSGETQYF.

The chain couples TRBV15 to TRBJ2-5; no clear D gene. Matching the DNA end better, TRBJ2-7 makes the J call doubtful. CDR3 length equals 17 residues. The germline V gene encodes CDR1 LNHNV and CDR2 YYDKDF (reference sequence). CDR3 amino acids: CATSRGPNPPRNSEQYF. CDR3 nucleotides: TGTGCCACCAGCAGAGGCCCAAACCCCCCACGCAACTCCGAGCAGTACTTC.

This chain connects TRBV20-1 to TRBJ1-2; D call uncertain. This CDR3 has 12 amino acids. Trimming stripped 3 bases from V and 13 bases from J, with 18 bases between. Germline CDR1 reads DFQATT; CDR2 reads SNEGSKA (reference sequence). This CDR3 is CSASPRPLWCTF. The CDR3 bases are TGCAGTGCTAGCCCCCGGCCCCTTTGGTGCACCTTC.

The chain employs TRBV30 and TRBJ1-2; 10 bases align to TRBD1. The germline V gene encodes CDR1 GTSNPN and CDR2 SVGIG (reference sequence). The CDR3 is 14 amino acids. With 4 bases clipped from V and 9 bases from J, the junction kept 11 bases outside the gene matches. The CDR3, as DNA: TGTGCCTGGACATGGGACAGGGGTATTGGGAGCTACACCTTC. Encoded protein: CAWTWDRGIGSYTF.

With regard to this clonotype: One end of the junction fails to match germline, which may point to a read error. The rearrangement links TRBV7-2 to TRBJ1-1; maybe TRBD1 (6 bases). The germline V gene encodes CDR1 SGHTA and CDR2 FQGNSA. The CDR3 has 14 residues. Written as DNA, the CDR3 is TGTGCCGGCAGGCTCCAGGGGTTCTACACTGAAGCTTTCTTT. This translates into CAGRLQGFYTEAFF. Full variable domain (rest looked up from reference TRBV7-2 and TRBJ1-1): GAGVSQSPSNKVTEKGKDVELRCDPISGHTALYWYRQSLGQGLEFLIYFQGNSAPDKSGLPSDRFSAERTGGSVSTLTIQRTQQEDSAVYLCAGRLQGFYTEAFFGQGTRLTVV.

J is TRBJ2-5 and V is TRBV6-1; TRBD1 agrees at 11 bases. This CDR3 contains 16 residues. Germline V gene lookup returns CDR1 MNHNS and CDR2 SASEGT. V shed 4 bases, J shed 1 base, and the junction held 5 bases outside the gene matches. CDR3: CASSVLGQGVQETQYF. CDR3 coding DNA: TGTGCCAGCAGTGTCCTGGGACAGGGGGTCCAAGAGACCCAGTACTTC.

This clonotype was seen many times. This chain links TRBV29-1 with TRBJ2-3, with 11 bases fitting TRBD1. There are 14 residues in the CDR3. CDR1 is SQVTM and CDR2 is ANQGSEA in the germline V gene. J lost 8 bases, V lost 6 bases, and 10 bases had no gene match. The CDR3 sequence: CSVRVGTGGTTQYF. CDR3 sequence (DNA): TGCAGCGTAAGAGTCGGGACAGGGGGGACTACGCAGTATTTT.

The gene calls are TRBV9 and TRBJ2-3; 12 bases are shared with TRBD2. V lost 0 bases and J lost 2; bases outside the gene matches: 7. The CDR3 is 18 amino acids. Per germline, CDR1 SGDLS and CDR2 YYNGEE. The CDR3 bases are TGTGCCAGCAGCGTAGGCTCTCTAGCGGGGGGGGTCACAGATACGCAGTATTTT. This translates into CASSVGSLAGGVTDTQYF.

This rearrangement joins TRBV27 to TRBJ2-3; 8 bases line up with TRBD2. Per the germline V gene, CDR1 is MNHEY and CDR2 is SMNVEV (reference sequence). The CDR3 contains 14 residues. Germline trimming cut 4 bases from V and 2 bases from J; bases unmatched to any gene: 2. For the CDR3, the DNA is TGTGCCAGCAGTTCCGGGAGGGCCACAGATACGCAGTATTTT. Translating gives CASSSGRATDTQYF.

The chain uses TRBV2 and TRBJ2-3; no reliable D call. CDR1 is SNHLY, CDR2 FYNNEI, per germline. Trimming shortened V by 5 bases and J by 2 bases, and 8 bases separated the two germline ends. This CDR3 region has 13 residues. The CDR3 sequence is CASSIGATDTQYF. CDR3 nucleotide sequence: TGTGCCAGCAGTATAGGAGCCACAGATACGCAGTATTTT.

J is TRBJ2-3 and V is TRBV14; the match to TRBD2 covers 8 bases. Germline V CDR1 and CDR2: SGHDN, FVKESK. The CDR3 sequence is 14 residues long. J gave up 0 bases and V 11 bases, and 7 bases lay outside the gene matches. Here the CDR3 reads CAASGGLSTDTQYF. CDR3 DNA sequence: TGTGCCGCCAGCGGGGGTCTTAGCACAGATACGCAGTATTTT.

The rearrangement links TRBV20-1 to TRBJ2-5, with 7 bases identical to TRBD2. The length of the CDR3 is 16 residues. Germline V CDR1 and CDR2: DFQATT, SNEGSKA (reference sequence). The CDR3 loop reads CRPGTNEGLYQETQYF. DNA for the CDR3: TGCAGACCCGGGACTAACGAGGGCCTGTACCAAGAGACCCAGTACTTC.

The chain couples TRBV9 to TRBJ2-1; possible D gene TRBD2, 5 bases. This CDR3 is 19 amino acids long. Germline V gene data show CDR1 as SGDLS and CDR2 as YYNGEE. V was trimmed by 0 bases and J by 1 base, leaving 20 bases between them. In nucleotides, the CDR3 is TGTGCCAGCAGCGTAGCAACGTCTATGGTGGGAGTTTCCTACAATGAGCAGTTCTTC. Translation: CASSVATSMVGVSYNEQFF.

V and J are TRBV7-9 and TRBJ1-2; D perhaps matches TRBD1 (5 bases). The CDR3 has 13 residues. In germline, CDR1 is SEHNR, CDR2 FQNEAQ (reference sequence). The V end was cut by 1 base, the J end by 8 bases, with 11 bases between. The CDR3 sequence is CASSLEGVEGYTF. The CDR3 DNA reads TGTGCCAGCAGCTTAGAAGGGGTGGAGGGCTACACCTTC.